This T cell receptor (beta chain) was obtained from a study of CD8 T cells in ankylosing spondylitis. General observations from the study: Apparently characteristic of ankylosing spondylitis blood was a TCR beta motif (about 8 highly homologous variants). Earlier literature documents some of the motif variants in reactive arthritis synovial fluid and blood.

Germline CDR1 and CDR2: SGHAT and FQDESV (reference sequence). CDR3 length: 13 residues. Deletions cut 5 bases from V and 4 bases from J, with 9 bases between. Molecular-barcoded quantitative 5'-RACE produced these TCR beta libraries. TCRdb processed the 5' RACE reads anew with MiXCR; each CDR3 protein has one entry. Here the sample spans about 140,000 distinct CDR3 sequences, 6.5% to 8.5% being singletons. This clonotype was found many times. What it recognizes is unknown. The rearrangement links TRBV11-1 to TRBJ2-1; no definite D call. This clonotype originated in a male donor with ankylosing spondylitis. The material sequenced was synovial fluid, either unsorted or a sorted T cell fraction (not recorded which). The CDR3 loop reads CASSQSWYNEQFF. DNA for the CDR3: TGTGCCAGCAGCCAGAGTTGGTACAATGAGCAGTTCTTC.